This T cell receptor beta chain was found in a study of neurological immune-mediated disorders (dated 2019 in TCRdb). Study-level background: Of the approximately 34 multiple sclerosis patients, some 30 had relapsing-remitting MS and 3 had secondary progressive MS. Peripheral blood TCR-beta repertoires from patients with HTLV-I-associated myelopathy (HAM/TSP), patients with multiple sclerosis, and healthy controls were compared in the study using UMI-based sequencing. Longitudinal samples, technical triplicates and paired sorted CD4+ and CD8+ T-cell subsets, alongside PBMC samples, were included among the 106 TCR-beta libraries. The cohort included 68 subjects: some 14 with HAM/TSP, about 35 with multiple sclerosis, and 20 healthy controls. Study-wide findings and limitations: Repertoires from 18 of 34 MS patients were grouped by phylogenetic analysis into a cluster of related CDR3 sequences, suggesting a possible repertoire-level signature. No clinical or MRI features were associated with the MS cluster, and the authors said that larger cohorts are needed. TCR clonal expansion was greatest in HAM/TSP patients and smallest in MS patients, who ranked below even healthy controls. Across subjects, expanded clones never shared an identical CDR3 amino acid sequence, which suggests that the TCR-beta repertoires in every group were private.

This clonotype was found many times. The specificity of this receptor is unknown. The record has no base qualities; no much larger clone is one base away. cDNA was synthesized by template-switch 5'RACE using a primer carrying a 10-nucleotide random unique molecular identifier by which each TCR transcript was tagged. Over 160 million TCR-beta sequences, covering 15-18 subjects, were produced in each sequencing run. Total RNA was extracted with the RNeasy kit. The KAPA Real-time Library Amplification kit was used to amplify TCR-beta VDJ regions with primers for the TCR constant region and the 5'RACE anchor. A first PCR added sample indexes and Illumina adaptors, after which a second PCR increased the library yield. After Ampure bead purification, the roughly 650 bp TCR product was size-selected on a 2% E-gel SizeSelection system. Before pooling, library quality was checked on a Bioanalyzer, concentration was measured with Qubit, and libraries were quantified with the Kapa Library Quantification kit. An Illumina HiSeq 2500 was used to sequence the libraries paired-end at 2 x 150 bp. To increase sequence diversity, roughly 23-30% phiX was spiked into each library pool. The source study handled its data this way. Quality-filtered reads were processed with the UMI-based MiGEC pipeline, which removed over 75% of raw TCR sequences during error correction. IMGT germline references were used for aligning VDJ genes, and each clonotype was defined as a unique CDR3 amino acid sequence together with its V-J genes. Clonal expansion, Shannon diversity and CDR3 relatedness (CalcPairwiseDistances, ClusterSamples) were evaluated with VDJtools, and phylogenetic trees were built with CLCbio workbench. Using coefficient-of-variation modelling across technical triplicates, the study counted a clone as expanded if it had at least 8 unique UMIs. TCRdb reprocessing: public reads trimmed at Q25 with fastp, clones called with MiXCR, in-frame beta chains kept. Merged by CDR3 protein, the rows form single entries marked with the most common genes and DNA. The V and J calls, along with clone size, are taken from TCRdb and not from the paper's own processing. The sample table lists about 87,000 distinct CDR3 sequences, roughly 3.5% of them with a count of one. The ten largest clones take up around 3.2% of the sample.

CDR1 and CDR2 are drawn from the germline V gene: SGHTA, FQGNSA. Trimming at the junction amounts to 5 bases on V and 1 base on J, and the germline ends lie 9 bases apart. Reading from cysteine to phenylalanine, the CDR3 counts 14 amino acids. The retained sequence is limited to the CDR3, 42 bases, with the frame set at the first base. For the unsorted PBMC libraries, 2 million PBMCs were stored in RNAlater at -80 degrees C until RNA extraction and were used to generate the libraries. The multiple sclerosis patients were enrolled in a US clinical protocol that used magnetic resonance imaging to evaluate disease progression. Peripheral blood underwent Ficoll-Hypaque density gradient centrifugation to isolate PBMCs, which were then cryopreserved in liquid nitrogen.

The chain uses TRBV7-2 and TRBJ1-3; the D gene is not confidently resolved. The sample was PBMCs. The clonotype comes from a woman aged 50 to 60 with multiple sclerosis. The DNA sequence is as follows: TGTGCCAGCAGCACCGGATGGTCTGGAAACACCATATATTTT. The translation is CASSTGWSGNTIYF.